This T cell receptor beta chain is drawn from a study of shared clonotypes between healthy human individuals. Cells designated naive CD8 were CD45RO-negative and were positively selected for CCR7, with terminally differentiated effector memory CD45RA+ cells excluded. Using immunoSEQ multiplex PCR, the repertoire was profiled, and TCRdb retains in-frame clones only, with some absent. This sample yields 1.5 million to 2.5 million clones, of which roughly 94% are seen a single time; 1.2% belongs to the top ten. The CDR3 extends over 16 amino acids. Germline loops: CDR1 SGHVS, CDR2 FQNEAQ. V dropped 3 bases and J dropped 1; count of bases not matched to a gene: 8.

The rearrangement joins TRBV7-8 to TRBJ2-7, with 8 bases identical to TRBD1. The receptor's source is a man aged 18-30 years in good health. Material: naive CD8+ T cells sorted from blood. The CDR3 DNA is TGTGCCAGCAGCTTTATCCTTAGGACAGGGTCCTACGAGCAGTACTTC. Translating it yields CASSFILRTGSYEQYF.